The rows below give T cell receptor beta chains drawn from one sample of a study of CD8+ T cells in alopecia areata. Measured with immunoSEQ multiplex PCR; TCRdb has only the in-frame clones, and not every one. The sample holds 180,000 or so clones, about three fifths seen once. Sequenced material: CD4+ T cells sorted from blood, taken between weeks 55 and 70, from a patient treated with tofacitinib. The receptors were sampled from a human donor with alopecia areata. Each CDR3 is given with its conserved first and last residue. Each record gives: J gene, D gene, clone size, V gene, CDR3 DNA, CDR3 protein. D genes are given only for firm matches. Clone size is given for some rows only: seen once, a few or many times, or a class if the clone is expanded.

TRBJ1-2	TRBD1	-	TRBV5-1	TGCGCCAGCAGCCGGGACAGGGAAAACTATGGCTACACCTTC	CASSRDRENYGYTF
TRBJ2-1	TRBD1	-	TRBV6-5	TGTGCCAGTGGACAGGGCAATGAGCAGTTCTTC	CASGQGNEQFF
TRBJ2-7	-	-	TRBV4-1	TGCGCCAGCAGCCAAGAATTTGGGGGCTACGAGCAGTACTTC	CASSQEFGGYEQYF
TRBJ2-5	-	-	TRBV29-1	TGCAGCGTTGGTCAGACCGGTGAGACCCAGTACTTC	CSVGQTGETQYF
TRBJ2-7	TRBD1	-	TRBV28	TGTGCCAGCAGCCCGACAGGGAACTACGAGCAGTACTTC	CASSPTGNYEQYF
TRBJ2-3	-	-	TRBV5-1	TGCGCCAGCAGCTGGGGAGGACTGTCGCAGGGCACAGATACGCAGTATTTT	CASSWGGLSQGTDTQYF
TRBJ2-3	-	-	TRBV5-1	TGCGCCAGCAGCTTGGATGGCGGGGCAGCAGATACGCAGTATTTT	CASSLDGGAADTQYF
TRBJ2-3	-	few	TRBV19	TGTGCTACAGGTCCGGGAGATACGCAGTATTTT	CATGPGDTQYF
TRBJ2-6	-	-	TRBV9	TGTGCCAGCAGCAACGGGGCTGGGGCCAACGTCCTGACTTTC	CASSNGAGANVLTF
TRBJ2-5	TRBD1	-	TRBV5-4	TGTGCCAGCAGCTTGCCTTTACAGGGGAGCGGTGAGACCCAGTACTTC	CASSLPLQGSGETQYF
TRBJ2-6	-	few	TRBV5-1	TGCGCCAGCAGCTTGAGACCAGATGGGGCCAACGTCCTGACTTTC	CASSLRPDGANVLTF
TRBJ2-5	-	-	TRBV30	TGTGCCTGGAGCGCCGCGGAGACCCAGTACTTC	CAWSAAETQYF
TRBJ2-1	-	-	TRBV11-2	TGTGCCAGCACCGGGGACTCCCCAGGAGGCAATGAGCAGTTCTTC	CASTGDSPGGNEQFF
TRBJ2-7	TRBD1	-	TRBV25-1	TGTGCCAGCAGTGCGCCAGGGACAGGACTCTCCTACGAGCAGTACTTC	CASSAPGTGLSYEQYF
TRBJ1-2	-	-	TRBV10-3	TGTGCCATCAGCCAGACAGATGCTAACTATGGCTACACCTTC	CAISQTDANYGYTF
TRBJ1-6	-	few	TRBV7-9	TGTGCCAGCAGCTTGGGGCAGAGAGGCTCACCCCTCCACTTT	CASSLGQRGSPLHF
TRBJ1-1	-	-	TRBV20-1	TGCAGTGCGAGAAAGCAGGGTGAAGCTTTCTTT	CSARKQGEAFF
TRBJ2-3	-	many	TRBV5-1	TGCGCCAGCGCCCCCCAAACTAGCTCGGATACGCAGTATTTT	CASAPQTSSDTQYF
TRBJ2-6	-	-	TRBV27	TGTGCCAGCAGTTTATCGAGGACGGACTATGGGGCCAACGTCCTGACTTTC	CASSLSRTDYGANVLTF
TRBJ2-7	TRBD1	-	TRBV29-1	TGCAGCGTTAGGACAGGCAGCTCCTACGAGCAGTACTTC	CSVRTGSSYEQYF
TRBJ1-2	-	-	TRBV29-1	TGCAGCGTTGAAGAAGGGAACTATGGCTACACCTTC	CSVEEGNYGYTF
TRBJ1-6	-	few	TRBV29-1	TGCAGCGTTGCTGGGGACCCAAATTCACCCCTCCACTTT	CSVAGDPNSPLHF
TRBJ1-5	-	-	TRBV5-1	TGCGCCAGCAGCTTGGAGGGGTTGGCTCAGCCCCAGCATTTT	CASSLEGLAQPQHF
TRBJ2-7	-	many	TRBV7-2	TGTGCCAGCAGCCTACACTACGAGCAGTACTTC	CASSLHYEQYF
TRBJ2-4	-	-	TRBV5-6	TGTGCCAGCACCACTTTGCTTGGTGGGCCTTATCGGGACATTCAGTACTTC	CASTTLLGGPYRDIQYF
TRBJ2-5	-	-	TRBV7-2	TGTGCCAGCAGCTTAGGGGGCTTTAAAGAGACCCAGTACTTC	CASSLGGFKETQYF
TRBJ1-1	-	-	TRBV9	TGTGCCAGCAGCACTCCAGGGAAAGAAGCTTTCTTT	CASSTPGKEAFF
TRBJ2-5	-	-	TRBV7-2	TGTGCCAGCAGCTTAGATGGAGGGTGGGAGACCCAGTACTTC	CASSLDGGWETQYF
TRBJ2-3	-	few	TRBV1	TGCACCAGCAGCCAAAGGAGGGCTAGCGGGCTAGATACGCAGTATTTT	CTSSQRRASGLDTQYF
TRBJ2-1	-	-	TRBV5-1	TGCGCCAGCAGTCGGGTCAGTGAGCAGTTCTTC	CASSRVSEQFF
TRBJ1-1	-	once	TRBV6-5	TGTGCCAGCAGTTTACCTCCGGGCAGGGGCCGTACTGAAGCTTTCTTT	CASSLPPGRGRTEAFF
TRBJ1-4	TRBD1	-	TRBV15	TGTGCCACCAGCCAACCCGGGACAGGGGATGAAAAACTGTTTTTT	CATSQPGTGDEKLFF
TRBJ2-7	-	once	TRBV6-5	TGTGCCAGCAGTTACTCGATGGCGGGGGCCTCCTACGAGCAGTACTTC	CASSYSMAGASYEQYF
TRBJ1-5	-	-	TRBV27	TGTGCCAGCAGTGGGGGGGCCCATCAGCCCCAGCATTTT	CASSGGAHQPQHF
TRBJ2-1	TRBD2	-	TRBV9	TGTGCCAGCAGCCTCGGGGGGGATGAGCAGTTCTTC	CASSLGGDEQFF
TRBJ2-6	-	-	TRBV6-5	TGTGCCAGCAGTTACGACTATACTGGGGCCAACGTCCTGACTTTC	CASSYDYTGANVLTF
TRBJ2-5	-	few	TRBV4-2	TGTGCCAGCAGCCAAGAAGCGCGCGCTGGCGAGACCCAGTACTTC	CASSQEARAGETQYF
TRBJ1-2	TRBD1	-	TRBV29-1	TGCAGCGTGATCGGACAGGGAGAGAGGTATGGCTACACCTTC	CSVIGQGERYGYTF
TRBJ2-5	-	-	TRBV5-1	TGCGCCAGCAGCTTCTCGTTCGGCCCAGAGACCCAGTACTTC	CASSFSFGPETQYF
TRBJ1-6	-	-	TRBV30	TGTGCCTGGAGTGACCGTGGACCGAATAATTCACCCCTCCACTTT	CAWSDRGPNNSPLHF
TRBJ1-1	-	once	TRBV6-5	TGTGCCAGCAGTTACGGGCAGAACACTGAAGCTTTCTTT	CASSYGQNTEAFF
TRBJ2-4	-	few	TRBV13	TGTGCCAGCAGCGCTGAAGGTGTCGGGGCCGGTGGGGAAAACATTCAGTACTTC	CASSAEGVGAGGENIQYF
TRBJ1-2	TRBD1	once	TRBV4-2	TGTGCCAGCAGCATTTCCGACAGGGGTGATGGCTACACCTTC	CASSISDRGDGYTF
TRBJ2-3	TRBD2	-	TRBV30	TGTGCCTGGAGTGGTGCAGGTCTGGGACTAGCTGGCACAGATACGCAGTATTTT	CAWSGAGLGLAGTDTQYF
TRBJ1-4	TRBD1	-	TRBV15	TGTGCCACCAGCAGAGATCGGGACAGTAATGAAAAACTGTTTTTT	CATSRDRDSNEKLFF
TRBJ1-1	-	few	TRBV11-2	TGTGCCAGCAGCTTAGATCGGTATCGGAACACTGAAGCTTTCTTT	CASSLDRYRNTEAFF
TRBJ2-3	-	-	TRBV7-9	TGTGCCAGCAGCATGGGGCCGCTGGGGAGCACAGATACGCAGTATTTT	CASSMGPLGSTDTQYF
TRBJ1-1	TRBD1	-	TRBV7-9	TGTGCCAGCAGCCCTGACAGGGGCAGCACTGAAGCTTTCTTT	CASSPDRGSTEAFF
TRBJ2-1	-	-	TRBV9	TGTGCCAGCAGCGTAGGAGCTAGCTCCTACAATGAGCAGTTCTTC	CASSVGASSYNEQFF
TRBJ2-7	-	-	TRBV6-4	TGTGCCAGCATTTGTCGTCCGGGGGCGCGGCACGAGCAGTACTTC	CASICRPGARHEQYF
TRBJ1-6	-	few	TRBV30	TGTGCCTGGAGTAATACAGGGAGAGGGTCACCCCTCCACTTT	CAWSNTGRGSPLHF
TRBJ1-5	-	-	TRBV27	TGTGCCAGCAGCCAAAGGGGAGGAAGTCAGCCCCAGCATTTT	CASSQRGGSQPQHF
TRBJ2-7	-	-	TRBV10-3	TGTGCCATCAGGGAAGGGCAGGACTACGAGCAGTACTTC	CAIREGQDYEQYF
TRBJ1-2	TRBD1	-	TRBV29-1	TGCAGCGGGGGACAGGGAGTTGATGGCTACACCTTC	CSGGQGVDGYTF
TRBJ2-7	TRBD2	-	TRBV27	TGTGCCAGCAGTTTATCGCCGAGCGGGGGATGGTACGAGCAGTACTTC	CASSLSPSGGWYEQYF
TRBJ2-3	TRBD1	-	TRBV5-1	TGCGCCAGCAGCACGGGACAGTTCACAGATACGCAGTATTTT	CASSTGQFTDTQYF
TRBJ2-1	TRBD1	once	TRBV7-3	TGTGCCAGCAGCCCTCCTTCGACAGGGAAACAGTTCTTC	CASSPPSTGKQFF
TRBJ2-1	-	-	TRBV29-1	TGCAGCGTGTACTCAAGGTCCTACAATGAGCAGTTCTTC	CSVYSRSYNEQFF
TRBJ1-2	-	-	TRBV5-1	TGCGCCAGCAGCTTGGATCAGTTTAACTATGGCTACACCTTC	CASSLDQFNYGYTF
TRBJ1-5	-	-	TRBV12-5	TGTGCTAGTGGTTTGGATAATCAGCCCCAGCATTTT	CASGLDNQPQHF